The table lists the clone carrying this T cell receptor (beta chain) with many counts. These data are taken from a study of beta chain features in type 1 diabetes. The CDR3 runs 14 residues. After removal of 4 bases from V and 6 bases from J, the junction contained 4 bases not matched to a gene. Germline CDR1 is KGHSH and CDR2 is LQKENI. Since all of the isolated RNA was reverse transcribed, expressed TCRB transcripts were what got sequenced. TCRdb keeps only in-frame clones here, not all; method: immunoSEQ multiplex PCR. The sample has under 250,000 clones; 27% are singletons. Material for sequencing was central memory CD4+ T cells from blood. This clonotype was sampled from a man younger than 40 in good health. The V gene is TRBV18, the J gene TRBJ2-1; 9 nucleotides align to TRBD2. The CDR3 coding sequence is TGTGCCAGCTCACGAGGACTAGCGACCAATGAGCAGTTCTTC. This encodes CASSRGLATNEQFF.